This T cell receptor (beta chain) was documented in a study of identical twins. The CDR3 has 15 amino acids. V was trimmed by 7 bases and J by 1 base, leaving 14 bases between them. Unique molecular identifiers were present on cDNA, and template switching added a universal primer site. A single record per CDR3 protein comes from TCRdb applying MiXCR to the 5' RACE reads. Of 240,000 or so distinct CDR3 sequences listed, approximately 7% were seen once; the top ten hold roughly 3.6%. This clonotype has at least ten counts. This same sample was also part of a study on yellow fever vaccine responses in identical twins.

The V call is TRBV12-3 or TRBV12-4, the J call TRBJ1-5; D might be TRBD1 (6 bases). Material: memory (CD45RO+) T cells sorted from blood. This receptor was obtained from a woman aged 18-30 years in good health. The CDR3 region is CASTPGANSNQPQHF. The CDR3 DNA sequence: TGTGCCAGCACCCCGGGGGCAAACAGCAATCAGCCCCAGCATTTT.